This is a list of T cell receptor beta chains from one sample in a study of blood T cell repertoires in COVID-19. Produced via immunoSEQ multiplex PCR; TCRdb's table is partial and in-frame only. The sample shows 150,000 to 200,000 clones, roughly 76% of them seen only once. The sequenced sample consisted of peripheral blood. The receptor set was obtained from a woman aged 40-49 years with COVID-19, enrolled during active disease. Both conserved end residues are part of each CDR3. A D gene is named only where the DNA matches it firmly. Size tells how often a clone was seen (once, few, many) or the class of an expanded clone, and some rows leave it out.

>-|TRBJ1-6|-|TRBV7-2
CASSFLVSSYNSPLHF
TGTGCCAGCAGCTTTCTTGTGAGCTCCTATAATTCACCCCTCCACTTT
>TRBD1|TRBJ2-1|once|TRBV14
CASSLDRGILYNEQFF
TGTGCCAGCAGCTTAGACAGGGGGATCCTTTACAATGAGCAGTTCTTC
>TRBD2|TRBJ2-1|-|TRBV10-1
CASSASGTAYNEQFF
TGCGCCAGCAGTGCTAGCGGGACCGCCTACAATGAGCAGTTCTTC
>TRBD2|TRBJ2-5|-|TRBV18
CASSPRGGSGETQYF
TGTGCCAGCTCGCCACGGGGCGGGAGCGGAGAGACCCAGTACTTC
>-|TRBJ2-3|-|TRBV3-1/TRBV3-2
CASSQVGGLTDTQYF
TGTGCCAGCAGCCAAGTTGGAGGACTCACAGATACGCAGTATTTT
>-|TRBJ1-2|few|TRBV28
CASGRVGGYTF
TGTGCCAGCGGCAGGGTCGGAGGCTACACCTTC
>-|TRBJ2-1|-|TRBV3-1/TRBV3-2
CASSQDARALYNEQFF
TGTGCCAGCAGCCAAGATGCCAGGGCTCTCTACAATGAGCAGTTCTTC
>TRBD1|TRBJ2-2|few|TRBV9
CASSYTGAGELFF
TGTGCCAGCAGCTATACAGGGGCCGGGGAGCTGTTTTTT
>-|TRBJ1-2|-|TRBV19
CASSIVKGNYGYTF
TGTGCCAGTAGTATAGTGAAGGGGAACTATGGCTACACCTTC
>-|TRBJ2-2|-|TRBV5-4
CASSLAPPNTGELFF
TGTGCCAGCAGCTTAGCTCCTCCTAACACCGGGGAGCTGTTTTTT
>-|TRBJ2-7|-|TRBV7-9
CASSLYRVYEQYF
TGTGCCAGCAGCTTATATCGCGTTTACGAGCAGTACTTC
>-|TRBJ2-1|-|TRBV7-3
CASSPGGYNEQFF
TGTGCCAGCAGCCCTGGGGGGTACAATGAGCAGTTCTTC
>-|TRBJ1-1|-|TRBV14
CASSTAGRARGAFF
TGTGCCAGCAGCACCGCAGGGAGGGCCCGTGGAGCTTTCTTT
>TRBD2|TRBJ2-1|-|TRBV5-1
CASSLLRLAGPRSYNEQFF
TGCGCCAGCAGCTTGCTTCGCTTAGCGGGCCCGCGCTCCTACAATGAGCAGTTCTTC
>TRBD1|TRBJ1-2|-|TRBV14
CASSQGQGLGYTF
TGTGCCAGCAGCCAAGGACAGGGGCTTGGCTACACCTTC
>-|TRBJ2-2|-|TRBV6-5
CASSGTLNTGELFF
TGTGCCAGCAGCGGGACTCTTAACACCGGGGAGCTGTTTTTT
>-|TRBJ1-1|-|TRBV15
CATSRDRAEAFF
TGTGCCACCAGCAGAGATCGGGCTGAAGCTTTCTTT
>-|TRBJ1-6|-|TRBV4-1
CASTPIGQSSYNSPLHF
TGCGCCAGCACACCTATCGGACAGAGCTCCTATAATTCACCCCTCCACTTT
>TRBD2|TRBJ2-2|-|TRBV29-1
CSARGGVGTGELFF
TGCAGCGCCCGGGGGGGGGTAGGCACCGGGGAGCTGTTTTTT
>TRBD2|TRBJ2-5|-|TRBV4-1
CASSETSGRETQYF
TGCGCCAGCAGCGAGACTAGCGGGAGGGAGACCCAGTACTTC
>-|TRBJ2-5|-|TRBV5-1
CASSLAGIEKETQYF
TGCGCCAGCAGCTTGGCAGGGATTGAAAAAGAGACCCAGTACTTC
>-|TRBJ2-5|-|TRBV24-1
CATSDATEYQETQYF
TGTGCCACCAGTGATGCGACAGAGTACCAAGAGACCCAGTACTTC
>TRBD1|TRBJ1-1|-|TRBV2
CASSQIRGGGNTEAFF
TGTGCCAGCAGTCAAATCCGAGGGGGCGGGAACACTGAAGCTTTCTTT
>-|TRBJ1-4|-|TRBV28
CASSSTGHNEKLFF
TGTGCCAGCAGTTCCACAGGTCACAATGAAAAACTGTTTTTT
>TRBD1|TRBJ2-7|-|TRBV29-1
CSVTRQGRAYEQYF
TGCAGCGTCACCCGACAGGGTAGAGCCTACGAGCAGTACTTC
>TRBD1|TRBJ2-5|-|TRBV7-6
CASSVGTGAQETQYF
TGTGCCAGCAGCGTCGGGACAGGGGCCCAAGAGACCCAGTACTTC
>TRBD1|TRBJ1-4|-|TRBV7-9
CASSFGQGKNEKLFF
TGTGCCAGCAGCTTCGGACAGGGGAAGAATGAAAAACTGTTTTTT
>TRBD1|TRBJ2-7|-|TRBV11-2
CASGQGTWDEQYF
TGTGCCAGCGGACAGGGGACCTGGGACGAGCAGTACTTC
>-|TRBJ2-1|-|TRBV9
CASSPIYRGAEQFF
TGTGCCAGCAGCCCTATATACCGCGGTGCTGAGCAGTTCTTC
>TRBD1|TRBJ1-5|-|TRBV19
CASSIGTGYNQPQHF
TGTGCCAGTAGTATAGGGACAGGGTACAATCAGCCCCAGCATTTT
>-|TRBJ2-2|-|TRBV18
CASSLNTGELFF
TGTGCCAGCTCCCTCAACACCGGGGAGCTGTTTTTT
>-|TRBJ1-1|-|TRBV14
CASSQVQALNTEAFF
TGTGCCAGCAGCCAAGTACAGGCTTTGAACACTGAAGCTTTCTTT
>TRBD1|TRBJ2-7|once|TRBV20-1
CSASRLGQGAGEQYF
TGCAGTGCTAGTCGCCTCGGACAGGGGGCCGGGGAGCAGTACTTC
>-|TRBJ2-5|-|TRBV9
CASSVGGGRGETQYF
TGTGCCAGCAGCGTAGGCGGTGGGAGAGGAGAGACCCAGTACTTC
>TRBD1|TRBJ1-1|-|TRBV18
CASSPDRARTEAFF
TGTGCCAGCTCCCCAGACAGGGCGCGGACTGAAGCTTTCTTT
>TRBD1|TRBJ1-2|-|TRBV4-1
CASSQGQGNGYTF
TGCGCCAGCAGCCAAGGACAGGGGAATGGCTACACCTTC
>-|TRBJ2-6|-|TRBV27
CASTPYSGANVLTF
TGTGCCAGCACCCCTTACTCTGGGGCCAACGTCCTGACTTTC
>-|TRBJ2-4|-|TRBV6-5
CASKEGVSRGNIQYF
TGTGCCAGTAAAGAGGGGGTTAGCCGCGGGAACATTCAGTACTTC
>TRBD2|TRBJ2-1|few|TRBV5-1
CASSLLASGRNEQFF
TGCGCCAGCAGCTTACTGGCTAGCGGTAGGAATGAGCAGTTCTTC
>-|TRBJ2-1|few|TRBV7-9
CASSLTRDTEFF
TGTGCCAGCAGCTTAACAAGGGACACGGAATTCTTC
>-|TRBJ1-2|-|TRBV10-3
CAISDPGEANYGYTF
TGTGCCATCAGTGATCCAGGGGAAGCTAACTATGGCTACACCTTC
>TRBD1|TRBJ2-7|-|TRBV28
CASRWTGGAYEQYF
TGTGCCAGCAGATGGACAGGGGGGGCGTACGAGCAGTACTTC
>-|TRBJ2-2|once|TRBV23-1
CASSHGWTATNTGELFF
TGCGCCAGCAGCCATGGCTGGACAGCCACGAACACCGGGGAGCTGTTTTTT
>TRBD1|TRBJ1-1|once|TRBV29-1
CSVELGTGEAFF
TGCAGCGTTGAACTCGGGACAGGAGAAGCTTTCTTT
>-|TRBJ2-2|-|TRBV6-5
CASSYSVRSRELFF
TGTGCCAGCAGTTACTCTGTCAGGTCGCGGGAGCTGTTTTTT
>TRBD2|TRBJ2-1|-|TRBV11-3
CASSPTSSGSSNEQFF
TGTGCCAGCAGCCCCACATCTAGCGGGAGTAGCAATGAGCAGTTCTTC
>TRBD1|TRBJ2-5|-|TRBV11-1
CASSPATGGWETQYF
TGTGCCAGCAGCCCCGCAACAGGGGGCTGGGAGACCCAGTACTTC
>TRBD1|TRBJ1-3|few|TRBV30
CAWNRQGTGNTIYF
TGTGCCTGGAACCGACAGGGAACAGGAAACACCATATATTTT
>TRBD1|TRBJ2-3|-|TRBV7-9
CASSLARTGDPTDTQYF
TGTGCCAGCAGCTTAGCGAGAACAGGGGACCCCACAGATACGCAGTATTTT
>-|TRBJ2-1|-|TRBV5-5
CASSLVVSSYNEQFF
TGTGCCAGCAGCTTGGTTGTCAGCTCCTACAATGAGCAGTTCTTC
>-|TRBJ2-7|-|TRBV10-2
CASSEQRSSYEQYF
TGCGCCAGCAGTGAGCAGCGGTCGTCCTACGAGCAGTACTTC
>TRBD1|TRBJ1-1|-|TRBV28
CASRFGRGMGNTEAFF
TGTGCCAGCAGATTTGGCAGGGGGATGGGGAACACTGAAGCTTTCTTT
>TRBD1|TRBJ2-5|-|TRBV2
CASRAGTGEETQYF
TGTGCCAGCAGAGCCGGGACAGGGGAAGAGACCCAGTACTTC
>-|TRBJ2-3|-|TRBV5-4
CASSLAGSTDTQYF
TGTGCCAGCAGCTTGGCGGGGAGTACAGATACGCAGTATTTT
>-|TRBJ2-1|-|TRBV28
CASSAGLLTYNEQFF
TGTGCCAGCAGTGCCGGACTACTGACCTACAATGAGCAGTTCTTC
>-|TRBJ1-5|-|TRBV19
CASSISGQGTRSNQPQHF
TGTGCCAGTAGTATCTCTGGCCAGGGAACGAGAAGCAATCAGCCCCAGCATTTT
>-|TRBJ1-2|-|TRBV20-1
CSAEAPYGYTF
TGCAGTGCCGAGGCCCCCTATGGCTACACCTTC
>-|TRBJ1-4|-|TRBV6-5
CASSYSGPTGEKLFF
TGTGCCAGCAGTTACTCCGGGCCGACGGGGGAAAAACTGTTTTTT
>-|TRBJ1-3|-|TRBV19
CASSSKTPGTGNTIYF
TGTGCCAGTAGTTCAAAAACTCCAGGGACTGGAAACACCATATATTTT
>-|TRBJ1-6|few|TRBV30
CAWSLRGANSPLHF
TGTGCCTGGAGTCTGCGGGGAGCTAATTCACCCCTCCACTTT